What follows are 11 T cell receptor beta chains derived from one specimen sequenced in a study of T cell responses to AZD1222 COVID-19 vaccine. Some clones are missing from TCRdb's copy, which holds only in-frame ones; the method was immunoSEQ multiplex PCR. The data contain about 140,000 clones, 80% to 95% of them singletons. The sequences come from peripheral blood, collected on day 0 of AZD1222 vaccination. Every receptor here comes from an adult in good health.

This clone was seen just once. This chain uses TRBV6-1 with TRBJ2-1; D is perhaps TRBD1 or TRBD2 (7 bases each). Germline loops: CDR1 MNHNS, CDR2 SASEGT. The CDR3 is made up of 14 amino acids. Trimming pared 2 bases from V and 8 bases from J, leaving 13 bases between. The CDR3 loop is CASSESGGGDEQFF. CDR3 nucleotides: TGTGCCAGCAGTGAATCAGGGGGGGGAGATGAGCAGTTCTTC.

The chain uses TRBV25-1 and TRBJ2-7; D is possibly TRBD1 (5 bases). V was cut by 7 bases and J by 5 bases, with 15 bases left in between. The germline V gene encodes CDR1 MGHDK and CDR2 SYGVNS. The CDR3 contains 13 residues. The CDR3 DNA follows: TGTGCCAGCATAAGGGGTGAAGGGGACGAGCAGTACTTC. Encoded protein: CASIRGEGDEQYF.

This sequence joins TRBV11-2 and TRBJ1-2; no clear D gene. Germline CDR1 reads SGHAT; CDR2 reads FQNNGV. The CDR3 length is 13 residues. Trimming removed 3 bases at V and 8 bases at J, with 13 bases between. As DNA, the CDR3 is TGTGCCAGCAGCTTCGTCGTGGGTAGCGGCTACACCTTC. Its protein product is CASSFVVGSGYTF.

The V call is TRBV9, the J call TRBJ2-1; 7 positions agree with TRBD1. This CDR3 comprises 16 residues. The V gene's germline CDR1 is SGDLS and CDR2 YYNGEE. The J segment lost 4 bases and the V segment lost 2 bases, leaving 9 bases of the junction unmatched. The CDR3 is CASSVGGWDSYNEQFF. CDR3 nucleotide sequence: TGTGCCAGCAGCGTGGGTGGATGGGACAGTTACAATGAGCAGTTCTTC.

This chain joins TRBV5-1 and TRBJ2-7, with TRBD1 as a possible D gene (7 bases). This CDR3 has 15 residues. Trimming took 4 bases from V and 2 from J, leaving 16 bases between them. Germline V CDR1 and CDR2: SGHRS, YFSETQ. This CDR3 is CASSTQGDLPYEQYF. The DNA of the CDR3 is TGCGCCAGCAGCACCCAGGGGGACTTACCCTACGAGCAGTACTTC.

This rearrangement joins TRBV11-2 to TRBJ1-3; D is unclear. V dropped 4 bases and J dropped 0 bases, with 7 bases sitting between them. The V gene's germline CDR1 is SGHAT and CDR2 FQNNGV. This CDR3 has 14 residues. The CDR3 bases are TGTGCCAGCAGCTCCACCCGCTCTGGAAACACCATATATTTT. Encoded protein: CASSSTRSGNTIYF.

CDR3 amino acids: CASSGYRTEAFF. The CDR3 DNA follows: TGTGCCAGCAGCGGATATCGGACTGAAGCTTTCTTT. The rearrangement uses TRBV9 and TRBJ1-1, with no clear D. Trimming shortened V by 3 bases and J by 5 bases, and 8 bases separated the two germline ends. Germline V CDR1 and CDR2: SGDLS, YYNGEE. This CDR3 comprises 12 residues.

The table lists this clone with a few counts. One junction end disagrees with the germline gene, perhaps due to a read error. The chain uses TRBV2 and TRBJ1-1, with D perhaps TRBD1 (5 bases). The CDR3 is 13 residues long. Germline V gene data show CDR1 as SNHLY and CDR2 as FYNNEI. In DNA form, the CDR3 reads TGTGCCAGCACTGAAGGGGCCCGCACTGAAGCTTTCTTT. Its translation: CASTEGARTEAFF.

The chain carries TRBV3-1 (or the pseudogene TRBV3-2) and TRBJ2-7, with D possibly matching TRBD1 (5 bases). Trimming removed 2 bases from V and 5 bases from J, with 13 bases in between. CDR3 length equals 14 residues. Germline CDR1 is LGHDT and CDR2 is YNNKEL (reference sequence). The CDR3 here is CASSQRVQEHEQYF. The CDR3 nucleotides read TGTGCCAGCAGCCAAAGGGTACAGGAACACGAGCAGTACTTC.

The chain recombines TRBV30 with TRBJ1-1; D not certain. Trimming stripped 1 base from V and 1 base from J, with 7 bases between. CDR1 GTSNPN and CDR2 SVGIG come from the germline V gene (reference sequence). The CDR3 length is 13 residues. The CDR3 bases are TGTGCCTGGAGTGGACGACGGAACACTGAAGCTTTCTTT. Translating it yields CAWSGRRNTEAFF.

The chain employs TRBV19 and TRBJ2-5; no firm D call. The V and J ends lost 2 bases and 2 bases respectively, with 18 bases between them. The CDR3 has 17 amino acids. Germline CDR1 reads LNHDA; CDR2 reads SQIVND (reference sequence). This CDR3 reads CASSINRAASAQETQYF. The CDR3, as DNA: TGTGCCAGTAGTATAAATCGTGCGGCCAGCGCACAAGAGACCCAGTACTTC.